This T cell receptor (beta chain) was identified in a study of blood T cell repertoires in COVID-19. Study details: There were acute and convalescent COVID-19 samples, and they came from the United States, Italy and Spain.

Produced via immunoSEQ multiplex PCR; TCRdb's table is partial and in-frame only. Seen here are about 350,000 clones, roughly 90% observed once, and the top ten hold approximately 7.3%. This clone occurred once. The sample was peripheral blood. This sequence was found in a woman aged 70-85 years with COVID-19, enrolled during active disease.

Written as DNA, the CDR3 is TGTGCCAGCAGTGATGTGAGGAATAACTATGGCTACACCTTC. This codes for CASSDVRNNYGYTF. This rearrangement joins TRBV2 to TRBJ1-2; D not resolved. The ends were cut back, 3 bases at V and 1 base at J, with 9 bases in the middle. CDR3 length equals 14 residues. CDR1 and CDR2 (germline): SNHLY, FYNNEI.